This TCR beta chain comes out of a study of T cells in Graves' hyperthyroidism and ophthalmopathy. A remark on this clonotype: One end of the junction varies from germline; a read error may be responsible.

The germline gives CDR1 SGHVS, CDR2 FQNEAQ. There are 17 residues in the CDR3. Regions amplified from RNA transcripts were the TCR beta CDR3 regions. The HTBI primer set drove a first-round RT-PCR of the TCR CDR3. TCRdb used MiXCR to reprocess the multiplex PCR reads, holding one entry per CDR3 protein. The sample shows about 52,000 distinct CDR3 sequences, roughly 50% of them seen only once. Patients with ophthalmopathy all had a Clinical Activity Score of at least 3, a NOSPECS grade of at least 4 and duration under 3 months. The receptor's source is a woman between 50 and 59 years old with Graves' ophthalmopathy. This rearrangement joins TRBV7-8 to TRBJ1-2; D uncertain. The sequencing sample was made of blood. The CDR3 region is CASSQTVAGPPGYGCTF. CDR3 in DNA: TGTGCCAGCAGCCAGACGGTAGCCGGCCCGCCAGGCTATGGCTGCACCTTC.